This T cell receptor (beta chain) was found in a study of vaccination and CD4 T cells after COVID-19. Turning to the study itself: Comprising six males and four females, the convalescent participants counted two Hispanic individuals among them. Post-COVID samples were collected a median roughly 92 days following diagnosis, spanning 35 to 161.

Study outcomes and limitations: SARS-CoV-2-reactive clonotypes showed a nonsignificant median rise from about 20 to 38.

Noted treatment: roughly 11-day PBMC culture with coronavirus spike peptide pools or control peptides (ViraFEST assay). CD4+ T-cell collection from the unexposed donor predated the COVID-19 pandemic (2011-2018). An Oncomine TCR Beta short-read assay was used to sequence the DNA from cultured CD4+ T cells. TCRdb called the PCR reads again in MiXCR, with one record for every CDR3 protein. This table has under 8,500 distinct CDR3 sequences, around 50% appearing once. Trimming pared 7 bases from V and 5 bases from J, leaving 20 bases between. Germline CDR1 is SNHLY and CDR2 is FYNNEI. This CDR3 has 15 amino acids. This clonotype was seen a few times. No antigen is known for it.

Material for sequencing was CD4+ T cells from blood, cultured in vitro. V is TRBV2 and J is TRBJ1-2; no definite D call. The source is a human donor in good health. The CDR3 spells CASTEDAPDPYGYTF. The CDR3 nucleotides read TGTGCCAGCACCGAAGACGCCCCTGACCCATATGGCTACACCTTC.